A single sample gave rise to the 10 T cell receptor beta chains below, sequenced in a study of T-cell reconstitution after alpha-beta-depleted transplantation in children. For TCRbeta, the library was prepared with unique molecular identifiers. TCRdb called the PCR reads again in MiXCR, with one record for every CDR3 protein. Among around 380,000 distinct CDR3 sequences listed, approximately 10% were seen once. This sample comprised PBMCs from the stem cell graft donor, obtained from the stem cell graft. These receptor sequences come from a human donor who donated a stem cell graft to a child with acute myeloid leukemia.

In DNA form, the CDR3 reads TGTGCCAGCAGTTTAATGGAGGGAAGGACAGATACGCAGTATTTT. Its translation is CASSLMEGRTDTQYF. The chain links TRBV28 to TRBJ2-3, with D possibly TRBD2 on 6 matching bases. The V end lost 2 bases, the J end lost 3 bases, and 12 bases lay between the germline ends. Germline V gene sequence: CDR1 MDHEN, CDR2 SYDVKM. The CDR3 contains 15 residues.

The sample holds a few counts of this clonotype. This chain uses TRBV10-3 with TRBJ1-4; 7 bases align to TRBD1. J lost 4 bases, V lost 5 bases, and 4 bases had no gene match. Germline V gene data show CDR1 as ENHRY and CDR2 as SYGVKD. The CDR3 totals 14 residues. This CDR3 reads CAISRQGGNEKLFF. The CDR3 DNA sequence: TGTGCCATCAGTAGACAGGGCGGTAATGAAAAACTGTTTTTT.

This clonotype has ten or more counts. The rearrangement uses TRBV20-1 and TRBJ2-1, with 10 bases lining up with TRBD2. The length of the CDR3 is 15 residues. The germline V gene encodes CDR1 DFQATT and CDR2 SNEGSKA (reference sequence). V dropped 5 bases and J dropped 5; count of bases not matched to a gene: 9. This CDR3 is CSADEGAGGDNEQFF. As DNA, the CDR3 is TGCAGTGCTGACGAAGGAGCGGGAGGGGACAATGAGCAGTTCTTC.

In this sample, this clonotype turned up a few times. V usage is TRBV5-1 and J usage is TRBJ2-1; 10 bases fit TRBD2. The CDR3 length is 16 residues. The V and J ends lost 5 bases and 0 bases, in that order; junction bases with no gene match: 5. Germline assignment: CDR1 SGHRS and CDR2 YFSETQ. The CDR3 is CASRGLASSSYNEQFF. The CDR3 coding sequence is TGCGCCAGCAGGGGACTAGCGTCGAGCTCCTACAATGAGCAGTTCTTC.

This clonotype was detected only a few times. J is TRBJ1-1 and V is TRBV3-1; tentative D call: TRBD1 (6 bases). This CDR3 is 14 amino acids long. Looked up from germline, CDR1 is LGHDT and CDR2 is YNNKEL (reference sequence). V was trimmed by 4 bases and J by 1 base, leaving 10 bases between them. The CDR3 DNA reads TGTGCCAGCAGCCTCCCACAGGGGAACACTGAAGCTTTCTTT. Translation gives CASSLPQGNTEAFF.

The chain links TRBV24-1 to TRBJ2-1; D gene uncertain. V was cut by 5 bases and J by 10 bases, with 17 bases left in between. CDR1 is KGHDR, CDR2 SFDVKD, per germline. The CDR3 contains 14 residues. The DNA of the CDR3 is TGTGCCACCAGTGCCGGTTTGCCCCCCGAGGAGCAGTTCTTC. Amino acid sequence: CATSAGLPPEEQFF.

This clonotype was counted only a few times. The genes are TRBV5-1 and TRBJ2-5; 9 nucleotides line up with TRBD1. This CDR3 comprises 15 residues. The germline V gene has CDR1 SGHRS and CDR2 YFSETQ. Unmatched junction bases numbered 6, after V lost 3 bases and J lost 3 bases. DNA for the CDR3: TGCGCCAGCAGCTCGGGACAGGGATTAAAAGAGACCCAGTACTTC. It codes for CASSSGQGLKETQYF.

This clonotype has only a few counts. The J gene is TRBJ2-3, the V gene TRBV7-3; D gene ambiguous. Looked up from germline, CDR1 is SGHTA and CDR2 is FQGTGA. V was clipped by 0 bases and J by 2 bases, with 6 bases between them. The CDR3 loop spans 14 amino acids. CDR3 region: CASSLTAITDTQYF. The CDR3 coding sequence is TGTGCCAGCAGCTTAACAGCAATCACAGATACGCAGTATTTT.

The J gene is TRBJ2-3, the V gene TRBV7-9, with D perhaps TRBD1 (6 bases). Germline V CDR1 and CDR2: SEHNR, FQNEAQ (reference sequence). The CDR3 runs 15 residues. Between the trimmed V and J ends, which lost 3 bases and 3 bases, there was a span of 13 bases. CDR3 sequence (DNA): TGTGCCAGCAGCTTGGGTCTGGGGGCAACAGATACGCAGTATTTT. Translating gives CASSLGLGATDTQYF. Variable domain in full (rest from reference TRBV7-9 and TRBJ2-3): DTGVSQNPRHKITKRGQNVTFRCDPISEHNRLYWYRQTLGQGPEFLTYFQNEAQLEKSRLLSDRFSAERPKGSFSTLEIQRTEQGDSAMYLCASSLGLGATDTQYFGPGTRLTVL.

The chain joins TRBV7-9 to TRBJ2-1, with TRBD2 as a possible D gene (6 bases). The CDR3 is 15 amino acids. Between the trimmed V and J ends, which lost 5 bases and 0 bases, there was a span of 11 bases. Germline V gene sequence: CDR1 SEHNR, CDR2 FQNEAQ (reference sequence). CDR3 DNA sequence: TGTGCCAGCAGCATGTCCGGGAGCTCCTACAATGAGCAGTTCTTC. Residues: CASSMSGSSYNEQFF.